What follows are 6 T cell receptor beta chains derived from one specimen sequenced in a study of control samples from healthy donors and cancer patients. The table came from immunoSEQ multiplex PCR; TCRdb's copy has only in-frame clones and leaves some out. Here the sample spans about 120,000 clones, around 92% being singletons. Specimen: blood. The receptors were sampled from a middle-aged man in good health.

The chain joins TRBV5-6 to TRBJ2-5, with D perhaps matching TRBD2 (5 bases). CDR1 is SGHDT and CDR2 is YYEEEE in the germline V gene. V was trimmed by 1 base and J by 3 bases, leaving 7 bases between them. This CDR3 has 13 residues. The DNA of the CDR3 is TGTGCCAGCAGCTTGCGAGCGGAAGAGACCCAGTACTTC. Translation: CASSLRAEETQYF.

This clone was observed a few times. The gene calls are TRBV30 and TRBJ1-5; D ambiguous. The V gene's germline CDR1 is GTSNPN and CDR2 SVGIG (reference sequence). CDR3 length: 14 residues. Trimming cost V 2 bases and J 4 bases, with 12 bases left between them. The CDR3 region has the DNA TGTGCCTGGAGTCAAGGGCAGCTAAATCAGCCCCAGCATTTT. Its protein product is CAWSQGQLNQPQHF.

Concerning this clone: This sample also contains other DNA sequences that code for the same CDR3. The rearrangement uses TRBV4-1 and TRBJ2-3; D is unresolved. The germline V and J ends were trimmed by 0 bases and 2 bases, with 9 bases remaining between them. Germline-derived CDR1 and CDR2 are MGHRA and YSYEKL. The CDR3 runs to 15 residues. The CDR3 loop reads CASSQDSVSTDTQYF. In DNA form, the CDR3 reads TGCGCCAGCAGCCAAGATTCGGTATCCACAGATACGCAGTATTTT.

This chain connects TRBV5-1 to TRBJ1-2; 8 nucleotides match TRBD1. The germline gives CDR1 SGHRS, CDR2 YFSETQ. There are 15 residues in the CDR3. V lost 0 bases, J lost 2 bases, and 3 bases stayed unmatched. The CDR3 here is CASSLVGTGNYGYTF. Here the CDR3 DNA reads TGCGCCAGCAGCTTGGTCGGGACAGGCAACTATGGCTACACCTTC.

This rearrangement joins TRBV19 to TRBJ2-2, with D possibly being TRBD1 or TRBD2 (5 bases each). Germline V gene lookup returns CDR1 LNHDA and CDR2 SQIVND (reference sequence). Trimming shortened V by 10 bases and J by 2 bases, and 20 bases separated the two germline ends. CDR3 size: 16 residues. In DNA, the CDR3 is TGTGCCACCCCCAAGGGGACCTCCCAAAACACCGGGGAGCTGTTTTTT. Residues: CATPKGTSQNTGELFF.

The rearrangement uses TRBV18 and TRBJ2-7; TRBD1 agrees at 8 bases. V gave up 1 base and J gave up 6 bases; unmatched junction bases: 14. The CDR3 has 17 residues. From germline, CDR1 is KGHSH and CDR2 LQKENI. CDR3 loop: CASSPRLEGQGSGEQYF. The DNA of the CDR3 is TGTGCCAGCTCACCACGTCTAGAAGGACAGGGTTCGGGCGAGCAGTACTTC.